These 27 T cell receptor beta chains were sequenced from one sample in a study of identical twins (dated by TCRdb to the mid-2010s). Libraries were built with 5' RACE. The instrument was an Illumina HiSeq 2000. TCRdb applied fastp at Q25 and MiXCR to the public reads, then kept only in-frame beta chains. Rows with a matching CDR3 protein are joined into one entry that keeps the most common DNA and genes. The sample data list 750,000 to 950,000 distinct CDR3 sequences, and 12% of these were observed just once. The ten largest clonotypes hold about 1.5% of the sample. Separately, the same data were catalogued under a study of yellow fever vaccine responses in identical twins.

Sequencing used PBMCs. The receptors stem from a woman aged 18-30 years in good health.

The sample holds one count of this clonotype. The chain recombines TRBV24-1 with TRBJ1-1; D ambiguous. V lost 9 bases and J lost 3, with 13 bases in between. The CDR3 totals 13 residues. The V gene's germline CDR1 is KGHDR and CDR2 SFDVKD. CDR3 sequence reads: CATSDTGYTEAFF. The CDR3 DNA sequence: TGTGCCACCTCCGATACGGGGTACACTGAAGCTTTCTTT.

The table lists this clonotype with a few counts. The chain combines TRBV5-4 with TRBJ1-5; perhaps TRBD1 as D (5 bases). The CDR3 is made up of 18 amino acids. CDR1 is SGHNT, CDR2 YYREEE, per germline (reference sequence). The V end was cut by 3 bases, the J end by 1 base, with 20 bases between. The CDR3 DNA sequence: TGTGCCAGCAGCTATAACGCGGGACCGACGGGCAGCAATCAGCCCCAGCATTTT. Protein product: CASSYNAGPTGSNQPQHF.

Comment on this clonotype: The junction departs from the called germline gene at one end, perhaps through a read error. The rearrangement uses TRBV27 and TRBJ2-7; TRBD1 aligns across 12 bases. Germline CDR1 reads MNHEY; CDR2 reads SMNVEV (reference sequence). The CDR3 extends over 16 amino acids. The CDR3: CTSSSRDRGRGYEQYF. CDR3 in DNA: TGTACCAGCAGTTCCCGGGACAGGGGGCGCGGATACGAGCAGTACTTC.

J is TRBJ2-5 and V is TRBV6-1; D gene unclear. Trimming left V 2 bases short and J 5 bases short, with 6 bases between. The germline V gene encodes CDR1 MNHNS and CDR2 SASEGT. The CDR3 extends over 12 amino acids. The CDR3 loop is CASSELSETQYF. Written as DNA, the CDR3 is TGTGCCAGCAGTGAACTCTCGGAGACCCAGTACTTC.

This clonotype was observed a handful of times. V gene TRBV10-3 combines with J gene TRBJ2-2; D might be TRBD1 (7 bases). Germline CDR1 and CDR2: ENHRY and SYGVKD. Trimming removed 7 bases from V and 4 bases from J, with 16 bases in between. There are 15 residues in the CDR3. The CDR3 DNA reads as TGTGCCATCAATGACAGGGCGGAGGGCACCGGGGAGCTGTTTTTT. This sequence encodes CAINDRAEGTGELFF.

J is TRBJ1-5 and V is TRBV19; D is unresolved. Deletions cut 7 bases from V and 0 bases from J, with 10 bases between. CDR1 and CDR2 (germline): LNHDA, SQIVND (reference sequence). The CDR3 runs to 14 residues. The CDR3 loop is CASNEGVSNQPQHF. CDR3 DNA sequence: TGTGCCAGTAACGAGGGAGTTAGCAATCAGCCCCAGCATTTT.

This clonotype was seen a handful of times. This chain uses TRBV7-9 with TRBJ1-5, with D perhaps TRBD1 (6 bases). CDR1 and CDR2 (germline): SEHNR, FQNEAQ (reference sequence). This CDR3 region has 15 residues. Trimming pared 5 bases from V and 1 base from J, leaving 12 bases between. The chain's CDR3 is CASSPGVLSNQPQHF. In nucleotides, the CDR3 is TGTGCCAGCAGCCCAGGGGTCCTAAGCAATCAGCCCCAGCATTTT.

The chain has TRBV4-1 and TRBJ1-5; D not resolved. The CDR3 runs to 16 residues. In germline, CDR1 is MGHRA, CDR2 YSYEKL. V lost 0 bases and J 1 base, leaving 10 bases between the germline ends. The CDR3 loop is CASSQDFGKSNQPQHF. CDR3 in DNA: TGCGCCAGCAGCCAAGATTTCGGTAAGAGCAATCAGCCCCAGCATTTT.

Many counts were recorded for this clonotype. The chain joins TRBV13 to TRBJ2-1, with TRBD2 matching over 13 bases. The CDR3 totals 18 residues. Germline V lookup: CDR1 PRHDT, CDR2 FYEKMQ (reference sequence). V shed 0 bases and J 2 bases; nucleotides not matched to a gene: 4. CDR3 amino acids: CASSLGRGTSGTYNEQFF. The CDR3 DNA reads TGTGCCAGCAGCTTAGGCCGGGGGACTAGCGGGACCTACAATGAGCAGTTCTTC.

In this sample, this clonotype turned up once. This sequence joins TRBV6-5 and TRBJ2-1; D possibly corresponds to TRBD2 (6 bases). The CDR3 spans 15 residues. V was cut by 4 bases and J by 4 bases, with 14 bases left in between. In germline, CDR1 is MNHEY, CDR2 SVGAGI. The DNA of the CDR3 is TGTGCCAGCAGTTCGACTAGTTCTAAATACAATGAGCAGTTCTTC. It yields the protein CASSSTSSKYNEQFF.

This clonotype was counted ten times or more. This sequence joins TRBV7-9 and TRBJ1-1; tentative D call: TRBD1 (6 bases). The V gene's germline CDR1 is SEHNR and CDR2 FQNEAQ (reference sequence). The CDR3 is 14 residues long. V was shortened by 5 bases and J by 1 base, with 11 bases between the two germline ends. CDR3 in amino acids: CASSAMDRNTEAFF. CDR3 DNA sequence: TGTGCCAGCAGCGCCATGGACAGGAACACTGAAGCTTTCTTT.

This clonotype was counted at least ten times. This sequence joins TRBV5-6 and TRBJ1-2, with D tentatively TRBD1 (5 bases). CDR1 is SGHDT and CDR2 is YYEEEE in the germline V gene. V gave up 2 bases and J gave up 4 bases, with 9 bases separating them. There are 13 residues in the CDR3. CDR3 region: CASSFGDFYGYTF. CDR3 DNA sequence: TGTGCCAGCAGCTTCGGGGACTTCTATGGCTACACCTTC.

Remarks on this clonotype: A much larger clone lies one base from this, so it may be a read error. The rearrangement joins TRBV28 to TRBJ2-3, with D hard to call. The germline gives CDR1 MDHEN, CDR2 SYDVKM. The CDR3 covers 16 residues. V was clipped by 3 bases and J by 5 bases, with 18 bases between them. The CDR3 bases are TGTGCCAGCAGTTTTTATCGCCGATCCTTGGTAGATACGCAGTATTTT. Protein sequence: CASSFYRRSLVDTQYF.

This chain connects TRBV7-9 to TRBJ2-6; D gene unclear. The CDR3 spans 16 residues. V was trimmed by 1 base and J by 0 bases, leaving 7 bases between them. Germline CDR1 SEHNR, CDR2 FQNEAQ (reference sequence). CDR3 in DNA: TGTGCCAGCAGCTTAGTGGACCGCTCTGGGGCCAACGTCCTGACTTTC. Amino acid sequence: CASSLVDRSGANVLTF. Variable domain in full (rest from reference TRBV7-9 and TRBJ2-6): DTGVSQNPRHKITKRGQNVTFRCDPISEHNRLYWYRQTLGQGPEFLTYFQNEAQLEKSRLLSDRFSAERPKGSFSTLEIQRTEQGDSAMYLCASSLVDRSGANVLTFGAGSRLTVL.

CDR3 amino acids: CSARPQGQGSIGELFF. The DNA for the CDR3 is TGCAGTGCTAGACCCCAGGGACAGGGCTCGATCGGGGAGCTGTTTTTT. The J gene is TRBJ2-2, the V gene TRBV20-1, with 9 bases identical to TRBD1. The V gene end was trimmed by 2 bases and the J gene end by 7 bases; junction bases not matched to a gene: 11. This CDR3 is built from 16 residues. From germline, CDR1 is DFQATT and CDR2 SNEGSKA (reference sequence).

This clonotype was observed a few times. The V and J genes are TRBV12-3 or TRBV12-4 and TRBJ2-7; D tentatively fits TRBD1 or TRBD2 (5 bases each). Trimming pared 1 base from V and 3 bases from J, leaving 13 bases between. This CDR3 region has 15 residues. The CDR3 nucleotides read TGTGCCAGCAGTTTAGAACGCCGGGGCGACTACGAGCAGTACTTC. This translates into CASSLERRGDYEQYF.

This clonotype was detected ten times or more. The chain combines TRBV3-1 with TRBJ1-5; D is unclear. The germline V gene has CDR1 LGHDT and CDR2 YNNKEL (reference sequence). The CDR3 totals 14 residues. V dropped 2 bases and J dropped 2 bases, with 7 bases sitting between them. The CDR3 region has the DNA TGTGCCAGCAGCCAAAATTCGGGCAATCAGCCCCAGCATTTT. Translating it yields CASSQNSGNQPQHF.

In this sample, this clonotype turned up a few times. The chain carries TRBV29-1 and TRBJ1-2; 7 bases are a match to TRBD1. The CDR3 loop spans 16 amino acids. In germline, CDR1 is SQVTM, CDR2 ANQGSEA. Trimming took 5 bases from V and 8 from J; bases not matched to a gene: 20. The CDR3 DNA sequence: TGCAGCGTTCCACAAGCCGGACGGGACAGCTTCAGGGGCTACACCTTC. Residues: CSVPQAGRDSFRGYTF.

The rearrangement links TRBV10-3 to TRBJ2-3; D ambiguous. Germline-derived CDR1 and CDR2 are ENHRY and SYGVKD. The germline V and J ends were trimmed by 8 bases and 5 bases, with 5 bases remaining between them. The CDR3 covers 10 residues. The CDR3 spells CAIGEDTQYF. In DNA, the CDR3 is TGTGCCATCGGCGAAGATACGCAGTATTTT.

In its sample, this clonotype was seen many times. This chain links TRBV20-1 with TRBJ1-3, with TRBD1 identical over 7 bases. The junction had 19 bases not matched to a gene; V was cut back by 7 bases and J by 1 base. In germline, CDR1 is DFQATT, CDR2 SNEGSKA (reference sequence). CDR3 length: 18 residues. CDR3 loop: CSVVRQGSSFGSGNTIYF. The CDR3 DNA is TGCAGTGTCGTACGACAGGGAAGTAGTTTTGGTTCTGGAAACACCATATATTTT.

The sample holds many counts of this clonotype. In DNA form, the CDR3 reads TGCGCCAGCAGAAATATCGGGGTAATAGATACGCAGTATTTT. This sequence encodes CASRNIGVIDTQYF. The V call is TRBV5-1, the J call TRBJ2-3; possible D gene TRBD2, 5 bases. V was clipped by 5 bases and J by 5 bases, with 15 bases between them. The V gene's germline CDR1 is SGHRS and CDR2 YFSETQ. The CDR3 is 14 amino acids.

This clonotype turned up a few times. The chain employs TRBV28 and TRBJ2-1; 9 bases are shared with TRBD1. From germline, CDR1 is MDHEN and CDR2 SYDVKM. The CDR3 has 17 amino acids. Germline trimming cut 3 bases from V and 7 bases from J; bases unmatched to any gene: 13. The CDR3 DNA follows: TGTGCCAGCAGTTTTGTGGCCGGGACAGGGACGGGGAATGAGCAGTTCTTC. It encodes CASSFVAGTGTGNEQFF.

This clonotype appeared a few times. The chain couples TRBV2 to TRBJ2-1, with 8 bases fitting TRBD2. V was pared by 6 bases and J by 3 bases, with 7 bases of the junction left unmatched. The CDR3 spans 15 residues. The germline V gene has CDR1 SNHLY and CDR2 FYNNEI. CDR3 nucleotide sequence: TGTGCCAGCAGAAGAGCGGGAGTGGACTACAATGAGCAGTTCTTC. It codes for CASRRAGVDYNEQFF.

The chain links TRBV5-1 to TRBJ2-2; 8 bases agree with TRBD1. J gave up 7 bases and V 0 bases, and 8 bases lay outside the gene matches. This CDR3 comprises 16 residues. Germline CDR1 and CDR2: SGHRS and YFSETQ. The CDR3 loop reads CASSLAQTGEYGELFF. The CDR3 bases are TGCGCCAGCAGCTTGGCCCAGACAGGGGAGTACGGGGAGCTGTTTTTT. Using reference TRBV5-1 and TRBJ2-2 for the parts outside the CDR3, the full variable domain is KAGVTQTPRYLIKTRGQQVTLSCSPISGHRSVSWYQQTPGQGLQFLFEYFSETQRNKGNFPGRFSGRQFSNSRSEMNVSTLELGDSALYLCASSLAQTGEYGELFFGEGSRLTVL.

This clonotype was observed many times. The chain is built from TRBV28 and TRBJ1-3, with D unclear. The CDR3 has 16 residues. Germline CDR1 MDHEN, CDR2 SYDVKM. V was shortened by 7 bases and J by 0 bases, with 16 bases between the two germline ends. This CDR3 is CASIRRSSGSGNTIYF. CDR3 DNA sequence: TGTGCCAGCATCCGAAGGAGCTCGGGCTCTGGAAACACCATATATTTT.

This rearrangement joins TRBV29-1 to TRBJ1-2; 7 positions match TRBD1. Germline V gives CDR1 SQVTM, CDR2 ANQGSEA. The CDR3 is made up of 10 amino acids. V shed 7 bases and J 6 bases; nucleotides not matched to a gene: 2. CDR3 nucleotide sequence: TGCAGCGCCGGGACAGATGGCTACACCTTC. The encoded protein is CSAGTDGYTF.

This clonotype was detected a few times. This chain connects TRBV5-1 to TRBJ2-1; maybe TRBD1 (7 bases). V was pared by 8 bases and J by 4 bases, with 16 bases between. CDR3 length: 14 residues. Germline V CDR1 and CDR2: SGHRS, YFSETQ. CDR3 DNA: TGCGCCAGTGAGGGGGGACAGTCATACAATGAGCAGTTCTTC. Amino acid sequence: CASEGGQSYNEQFF.